These T cell receptor beta chains were read from a single sample in a study of T-cell memory formation after mild COVID-19. TCRdb reprocessed the 5' RACE reads via MiXCR and lists one record per CDR3 protein. The repertoire holds some 210,000 distinct CDR3 sequences, 8% to 11% seen once, with approximately 3% in the top ten. The sequenced sample consisted of PBMCs or a T cell subset sorted from them (not recorded which). These receptors were obtained from a man aged 18 to 29 who had mild COVID-19 (a few samples of this study predate the infection). Cell type and time point are not known. CDR3s include the opening cysteine and the closing phenylalanine or tryptophan. Each record gives: J gene, clone size, V gene, D gene, CDR3 protein, CDR3 DNA. D genes are given only for firm matches. Clone size is given for some rows only: seen once, a few or many times, or a class if the clone is expanded.

J: TRBJ1-5; size: few; V: TRBV7-9; D: NA; CDR3: CASSRVGDQPQHF; DNA: TGTGCCAGCAGCCGTGTGGGGGATCAGCCCCAGCATTTT
J: TRBJ1-2; size: NA; V: TRBV25-1; D: NA; CDR3: CASSESGASYGYTF; DNA: TGTGCCAGCAGTGAAAGCGGGGCCTCCTATGGCTACACCTTC
J: TRBJ2-5; size: NA; V: TRBV5-1; D: NA; CDR3: CASSFLADQETQYF; DNA: TGCGCCAGCAGCTTTTTAGCGGACCAAGAGACCCAGTACTTC
J: TRBJ2-3; size: few; V: TRBV9; D: NA; CDR3: CASSQQTQSTDTQYF; DNA: TGTGCCAGCAGCCAACAGACGCAGAGCACAGATACGCAGTATTTT
J: TRBJ1-1; size: few; V: TRBV6-1; D: NA; CDR3: CASREHMNTEAFF; DNA: TGTGCCAGCAGAGAACATATGAACACTGAAGCTTTCTTT
J: TRBJ1-2; size: many; V: TRBV7-2; D: NA; CDR3: CASSPPSAFNYGYTF; DNA: TGTGCCAGCAGCCCGCCTTCAGCGTTTAACTATGGCTACACCTTC
J: TRBJ1-2; size: NA; V: TRBV5-4; D: TRBD1; CDR3: CASSPDRGNGYTF; DNA: TGTGCCAGCAGCCCAGACAGGGGAAATGGCTACACCTTC
J: TRBJ1-3; size: few; V: TRBV28; D: NA; CDR3: CASLGANSGNTIYF; DNA: TGTGCCAGCCTTGGAGCCAACTCTGGAAACACCATATATTTT
J: TRBJ2-4; size: NA; V: TRBV7-8; D: NA; CDR3: CASSPQRASGKNIQYF; DNA: TGTGCCAGCAGCCCCCAGCGGGCCTCGGGCAAAAACATTCAGTACTTC
J: TRBJ2-7; size: NA; V: TRBV18; D: TRBD1; CDR3: CASSTGTGIYEQYF; DNA: TGTGCCAGCTCAACCGGGACAGGAATTTACGAGCAGTACTTC
J: TRBJ1-1; size: NA; V: TRBV6-6; D: TRBD1; CDR3: CASSRRQGGRDTEAFF; DNA: TGTGCCAGCAGCCGTCGACAGGGAGGGAGGGACACTGAAGCTTTCTTT
J: TRBJ1-3; size: NA; V: TRBV9; D: NA; CDR3: CASSVAGGTSGNTIYF; DNA: TGTGCCAGCAGCGTAGCTGGGGGGACTTCTGGAAACACCATATATTTT
J: TRBJ2-7; size: few; V: TRBV14; D: NA; CDR3: CASSEGGGLFYEQYF; DNA: TGTGCCAGCAGCGAAGGAGGGGGCTTATTCTACGAGCAGTACTTC
J: TRBJ1-1; size: NA; V: TRBV7-2; D: NA; CDR3: CASSSRDKNEAFF; DNA: TGTGCCAGCAGCTCCCGGGACAAAAATGAAGCTTTCTTT
J: TRBJ2-2; size: few; V: TRBV5-1; D: NA; CDR3: CASSLASQPNTGELFF; DNA: TGCGCCAGCAGCTTGGCCTCACAGCCGAACACCGGGGAGCTGTTTTTT
J: TRBJ2-3; size: NA; V: TRBV12-3/TRBV12-4; D: NA; CDR3: CASSPTRPDTQYF; DNA: TGTGCCAGCAGTCCAACTAGACCAGATACGCAGTATTTT
J: TRBJ2-3; size: few; V: TRBV28; D: TRBD2; CDR3: CASSFQRGGADTQYF; DNA: TGTGCCAGCAGTTTCCAGCGGGGGGGCGCAGATACGCAGTATTTT
J: TRBJ1-2; size: NA; V: TRBV7-8; D: NA; CDR3: CASKGGANYGYTF; DNA: TGTGCCAGCAAAGGGGGGGCTAACTATGGCTACACCTTC
J: TRBJ2-1; size: NA; V: TRBV20-1; D: NA; CDR3: CSADPGDEQFF; DNA: TGCAGTGCCGACCCGGGGGATGAGCAGTTCTTC
J: TRBJ1-2; size: NA; V: TRBV2; D: NA; CDR3: CASSEVPRLNYGYTF; DNA: TGTGCCAGCAGTGAAGTCCCCAGGCTTAACTATGGCTACACCTTC
J: TRBJ2-3; size: NA; V: TRBV7-2; D: NA; CDR3: CASSPWLRSTDTQYF; DNA: TGTGCCAGCAGCCCATGGCTTAGGAGCACAGATACGCAGTATTTT
J: TRBJ2-1; size: many; V: TRBV12-3/TRBV12-4; D: NA; CDR3: CASSLGGQFF; DNA: TGTGCCAGCAGTTTGGGGGGGCAGTTCTTC
J: TRBJ2-2; size: NA; V: TRBV25-1; D: TRBD2; CDR3: CASSGGLANTGELFF; DNA: TGTGCCAGCAGTGGGGGACTAGCGAACACCGGGGAGCTGTTTTTT
J: TRBJ2-3; size: NA; V: TRBV20-1; D: TRBD2; CDR3: CSATGTTVTDTQYF; DNA: TGCAGTGCAACCGGGACTACTGTAACAGATACGCAGTATTTT
J: TRBJ2-3; size: NA; V: TRBV5-1; D: NA; CDR3: CASSSASGADTQYF; DNA: TGCGCCAGCAGCTCCGCTTCAGGGGCAGATACGCAGTATTTT
J: TRBJ2-4; size: NA; V: TRBV7-2; D: NA; CDR3: CASRLNPNIQYF; DNA: TGTGCCAGCAGACTTAACCCCAACATTCAGTACTTC
J: TRBJ2-1; size: few; V: TRBV7-2; D: NA; CDR3: CASSLGRGRGNNEQFF; DNA: TGTGCCAGCAGCTTGGGACGGGGTCGGGGTAACAATGAGCAGTTCTTC
J: TRBJ2-1; size: few; V: TRBV5-1; D: TRBD1; CDR3: CASSLGTGTANEQFF; DNA: TGCGCCAGCAGCTTGGGGACCGGGACAGCAAATGAGCAGTTCTTC
J: TRBJ2-6; size: few; V: TRBV20-1; D: NA; CDR3: CSAIPSSGANVLTF; DNA: TGCAGTGCTATTCCTAGCTCTGGGGCCAACGTCCTGACTTTC
J: TRBJ2-3; size: few; V: TRBV15; D: NA; CDR3: CATSRARGAGVTDTQYF; DNA: TGTGCCACCAGCAGAGCCCGGGGAGCAGGAGTCACAGATACGCAGTATTTT
J: TRBJ1-2; size: NA; V: TRBV7-2; D: NA; CDR3: CASSLETAGRDYTF; DNA: TGTGCCAGCAGCTTAGAAACCGCGGGGCGGGACTACACCTTC
J: TRBJ1-4; size: few; V: TRBV9; D: NA; CDR3: CASSVGGGEKLFF; DNA: TGTGCCAGCAGCGTAGGTGGCGGGGAAAAACTGTTTTTT
J: TRBJ2-5; size: few; V: TRBV12-3/TRBV12-4; D: NA; CDR3: CASRLRDSQETQYF; DNA: TGTGCCAGCAGGCTCCGGGACTCCCAAGAGACCCAGTACTTC
J: TRBJ1-1; size: NA; V: TRBV7-9; D: NA; CDR3: CASSLVAESAFF; DNA: TGTGCCAGCAGCTTAGTGGCGGAGTCGGCTTTCTTT
J: TRBJ1-6; size: few; V: TRBV25-1; D: NA; CDR3: CASSEAGQGYNSPLHF; DNA: TGTGCCAGCAGTGAAGCAGGGCAAGGCTATAATTCACCCCTCCACTTT
J: TRBJ2-1; size: NA; V: TRBV5-1; D: NA; CDR3: CASSLVPGNSYNEQFF; DNA: TGCGCCAGCAGCTTGGTGCCGGGGAACTCCTACAATGAGCAGTTCTTC
J: TRBJ2-1; size: NA; V: TRBV11-2; D: TRBD1; CDR3: CASSLDWTGAYNEQFF; DNA: TGTGCCAGCAGCTTAGACTGGACAGGGGCCTACAATGAGCAGTTCTTC
J: TRBJ2-7; size: few; V: TRBV30; D: NA; CDR3: CAWGPGQGIAYEQYF; DNA: TGTGCCTGGGGGCCAGGGCAGGGGATAGCCTACGAGCAGTACTTC
J: TRBJ1-4; size: many; V: TRBV7-9; D: NA; CDR3: CASSSIGANEKLFF; DNA: TGTGCCAGCAGCTCAATTGGAGCTAATGAAAAACTGTTTTTT
J: TRBJ2-1; size: many; V: TRBV6-4; D: TRBD2; CDR3: CASSRLAAYNEQFF; DNA: TGTGCCAGCAGTCGACTAGCGGCCTACAATGAGCAGTTCTTC
J: TRBJ2-7; size: NA; V: TRBV20-1; D: NA; CDR3: CSAGRRFDEQYF; DNA: TGCAGTGCGGGTAGGAGGTTCGACGAGCAGTACTTC